The clone carrying this TCR beta chain appeared many times. What it recognizes is unknown. The data were obtained in a study of early T cells in non-severe SARS-CoV-2 infection. Study results and caveats: The study's VDJdb matching favored anti-spike CD8 responses and missed private and CD4 specificities.

J gave up 1 base and V 5 bases, and 2 bases lay outside the gene matches. CDR1 and CDR2 from the germline V gene are MNHEY and SVGAGI. The CDR3 covers 14 residues. Attachment of unique molecular identifiers was made to individual cDNA molecules. TCRdb processed the 5' RACE reads anew with MiXCR; each CDR3 protein has one entry. This sample has fewer than 85,000 distinct CDR3 sequences, with roughly an eighth found just once. Sequences were obtained from whole blood. The source is an adult who was a healthcare worker with PCR-confirmed SARS-CoV-2 infection or an uninfected control (not recorded which). The chain is built from TRBV6-5 and TRBJ1-5; 7 bases fit TRBD1. CDR3 DNA: TGTGCCAGCAGTATACAGGGGAGCAATCAGCCCCAGCATTTT. As protein: CASSIQGSNQPQHF.